The sequence of this TCR beta chain was determined in a study of blood T cell repertoires in COVID-19. The CDR3 loop spans 15 amino acids. V shed 2 bases, J shed 2 bases, and the junction held 5 bases outside the gene matches. CDR1 and CDR2 from the germline V gene are KGHSH and LQKENI. Using immunoSEQ multiplex PCR, the repertoire was profiled, and TCRdb retains in-frame clones only, with some absent. The table lists some 240,000 clones, about 90% of them singletons. The sequenced sample was peripheral blood. The origin of this receptor is a man aged 55 to 70 with COVID-19, enrolled during active disease. V and J are TRBV18 and TRBJ2-7; 8 bases match TRBD1. The CDR3 bases are TGTGCCAGCTCACCATGGCAGGGGGCGACCTACGAGCAGTACTTC. Translated: CASSPWQGATYEQYF.